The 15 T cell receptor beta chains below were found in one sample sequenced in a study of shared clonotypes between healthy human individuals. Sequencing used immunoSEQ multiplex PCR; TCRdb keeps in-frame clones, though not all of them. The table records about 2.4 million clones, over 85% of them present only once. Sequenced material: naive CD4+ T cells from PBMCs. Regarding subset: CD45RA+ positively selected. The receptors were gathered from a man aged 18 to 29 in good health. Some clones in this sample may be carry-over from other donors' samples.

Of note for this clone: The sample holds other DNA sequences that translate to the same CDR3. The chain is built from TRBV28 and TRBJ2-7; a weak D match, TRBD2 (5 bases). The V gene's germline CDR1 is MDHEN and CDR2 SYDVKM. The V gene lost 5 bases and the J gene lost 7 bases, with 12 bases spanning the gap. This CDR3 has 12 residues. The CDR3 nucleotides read TGTGCCAGCAGTGAGAGGGAAAGGGAGCAGTACTTC. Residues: CASSEREREQYF.

Written as DNA, the CDR3 is TGTGCCAGCAGCTTAACGCAGATCACAGATACGCAGTATTTT. Translating it yields CASSLTQITDTQYF. The chain employs TRBV7-2 and TRBJ2-3; D ambiguous. The germline V and J ends were trimmed by 2 bases and 2 bases, with 8 bases remaining between them. CDR3 length: 14 amino acids. CDR1 SGHTA and CDR2 FQGNSA come from the germline V gene.

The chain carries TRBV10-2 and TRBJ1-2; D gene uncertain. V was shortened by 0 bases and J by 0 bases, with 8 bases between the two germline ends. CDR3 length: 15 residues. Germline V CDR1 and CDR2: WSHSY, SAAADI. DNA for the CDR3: TGCGCCAGCAGTGAGTCGGGGTCGCCTAACTATGGCTACACCTTC. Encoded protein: CASSESGSPNYGYTF.

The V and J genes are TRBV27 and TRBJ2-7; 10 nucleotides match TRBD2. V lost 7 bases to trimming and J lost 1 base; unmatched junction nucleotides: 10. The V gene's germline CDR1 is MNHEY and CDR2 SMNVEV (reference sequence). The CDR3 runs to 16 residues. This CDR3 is CASTAEGGLASYEQYF. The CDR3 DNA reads TGTGCCAGCACTGCAGAGGGGGGACTAGCGTCCTACGAGCAGTACTTC.

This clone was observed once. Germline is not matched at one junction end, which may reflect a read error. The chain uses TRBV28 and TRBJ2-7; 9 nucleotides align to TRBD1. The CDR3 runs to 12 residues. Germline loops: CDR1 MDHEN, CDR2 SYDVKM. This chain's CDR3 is CASSLSGTGSLF. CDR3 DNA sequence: TGTGCCAGCAGTTTATCCGGGACAGGGTCCCTCTTC.

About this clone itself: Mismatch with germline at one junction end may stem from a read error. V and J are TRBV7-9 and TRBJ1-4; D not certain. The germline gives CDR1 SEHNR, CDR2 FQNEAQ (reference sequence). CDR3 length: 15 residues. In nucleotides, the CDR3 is TGTGCCAGCAGCTTAGTGGGCCCCACAAATGGAAAACTGTTTTTT. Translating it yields CASSLVGPTNGKLFF.

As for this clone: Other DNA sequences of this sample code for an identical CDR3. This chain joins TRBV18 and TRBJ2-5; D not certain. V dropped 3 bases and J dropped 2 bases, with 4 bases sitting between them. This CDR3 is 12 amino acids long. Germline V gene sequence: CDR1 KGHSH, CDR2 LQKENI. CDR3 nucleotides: TGTGCCAGCTCACCGGAACAAGAGACCCAGTACTTC. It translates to CASSPEQETQYF.

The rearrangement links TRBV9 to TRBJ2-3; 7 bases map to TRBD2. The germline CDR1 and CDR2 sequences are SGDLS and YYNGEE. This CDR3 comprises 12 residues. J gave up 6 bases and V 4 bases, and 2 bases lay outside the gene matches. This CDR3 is CASSFGGDTQYF. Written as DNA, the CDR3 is TGTGCCAGCAGCTTCGGGGGGGATACGCAGTATTTT.

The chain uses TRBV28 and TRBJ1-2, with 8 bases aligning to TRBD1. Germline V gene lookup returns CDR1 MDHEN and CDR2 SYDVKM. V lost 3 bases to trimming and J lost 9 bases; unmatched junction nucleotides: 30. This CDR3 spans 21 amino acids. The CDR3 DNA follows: TGTGCCAGCAGTTTCCCGACAGGGGAGAGCTACAGAATCCCGACAGGGGAGAGCTACACCTTC. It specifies CASSFPTGESYRIPTGESYTF.

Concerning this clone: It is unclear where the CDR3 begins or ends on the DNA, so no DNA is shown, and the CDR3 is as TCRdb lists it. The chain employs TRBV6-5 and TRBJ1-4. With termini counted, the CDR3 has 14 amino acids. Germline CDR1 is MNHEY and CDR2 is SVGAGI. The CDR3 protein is CASSSSMANEKLFF.

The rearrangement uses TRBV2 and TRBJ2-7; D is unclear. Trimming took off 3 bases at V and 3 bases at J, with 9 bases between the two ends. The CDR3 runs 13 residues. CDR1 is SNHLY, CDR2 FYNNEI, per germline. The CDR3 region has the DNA TGTGCCAGCAGTGACCAACCCGGCTACGAGCAGTACTTC. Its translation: CASSDQPGYEQYF.

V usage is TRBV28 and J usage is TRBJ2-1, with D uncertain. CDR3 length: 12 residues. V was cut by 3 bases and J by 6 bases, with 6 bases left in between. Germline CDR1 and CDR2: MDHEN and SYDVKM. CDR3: CASSLFFNEQFF. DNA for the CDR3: TGTGCCAGCAGTTTGTTCTTCAATGAGCAGTTCTTC.

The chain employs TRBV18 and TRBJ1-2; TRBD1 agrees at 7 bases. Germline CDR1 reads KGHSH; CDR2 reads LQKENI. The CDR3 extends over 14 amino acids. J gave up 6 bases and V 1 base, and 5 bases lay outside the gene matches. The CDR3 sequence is CASSPRGQSNGYTF. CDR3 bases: TGTGCCAGCTCACCACGGGGACAGTCGAATGGCTACACCTTC.

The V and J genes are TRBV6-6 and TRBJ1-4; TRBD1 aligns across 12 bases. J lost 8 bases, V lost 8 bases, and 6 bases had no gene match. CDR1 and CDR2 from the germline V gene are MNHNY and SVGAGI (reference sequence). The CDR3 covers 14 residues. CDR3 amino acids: CASRSGTGGEKLFF. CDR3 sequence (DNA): TGTGCCAGCCGCTCCGGGACAGGGGGCGAAAAACTGTTTTTT.

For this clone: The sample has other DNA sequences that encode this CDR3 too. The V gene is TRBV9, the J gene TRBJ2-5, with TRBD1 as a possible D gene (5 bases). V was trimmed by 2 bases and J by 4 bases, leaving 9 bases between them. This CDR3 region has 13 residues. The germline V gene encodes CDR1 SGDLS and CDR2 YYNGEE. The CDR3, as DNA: TGTGCCAGCAGCGTCCAGGGTGGAGAGACCCAGTACTTC. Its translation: CASSVQGGETQYF.